A selection of T cell receptor beta chains follows, all from one sample in a study of shared T cell receptors in the human thymus. TCRdb's copy holds only in-frame clones and misses some; the assay was immunoSEQ multiplex PCR. The data contain hundreds of thousands of clones, 75% to 80% of them singletons. These same data were also listed under a study on human thymus T cells.

The sequenced material came from thymocytes. Receptor source: a boy under three years old with a congenital heart defect. The CDR3 runs from the conserved cysteine through the conserved F or W. The D gene is left open where the match is weak. The size field is filled for only some rows; it gives once, few, many or a size class.

>TRBJ2-7|.|TRBV11-1|.
CASRTATYEQYF
TGTGCCAGTCGGACTGCAACCTACGAGCAGTACTTC
>TRBJ2-1|once|TRBV13|.
CASTPGTAISGYNEQFF
TGTGCCAGCACTCCCGGGACTGCCATCTCTGGCTACAATGAGCAGTTCTTC
>TRBJ2-1|.|TRBV29-1|TRBD2
CSGGLAGVVHEQFF
TGCAGCGGCGGGTTAGCGGGAGTGGTCCATGAGCAGTTCTTC
>TRBJ2-7|.|TRBV27|.
CASSFASTAVYEQYF
TGTGCCAGCAGTTTTGCGAGCACAGCGGTCTACGAGCAGTACTTC
>TRBJ2-3|.|TRBV4-2|TRBD2
CASSHWTSGSTDTQYF
TGTGCCAGCAGCCACTGGACTAGCGGGAGCACAGATACGCAGTATTTT
>TRBJ2-7|once|TRBV7-8|TRBD1
CASSCRDRAPYEQYF
TGTGCCAGCAGCTGCCGGGACAGGGCTCCCTACGAGCAGTACTTC
>TRBJ2-2|.|TRBV7-9|.
CASSPEGGRTGELFF
TGTGCCAGCAGCCCTGAGGGGGGGCGCACCGGGGAGCTGTTTTTT
>TRBJ2-7|.|TRBV7-9|TRBD1
CASSWGQPLYEQYF
TGTGCCAGCAGCTGGGGACAGCCATTATACGAGCAGTACTTC
>TRBJ2-3|.|TRBV6-5|TRBD2
CASSRGLAGVDTQYF
TGTGCCAGCAGCCGGGGACTAGCGGGAGTAGATACGCAGTATTTT
>TRBJ2-3|.|TRBV19|.
CASSMRAGFTDTQYF
TGTGCCAGTAGTATGAGGGCAGGTTTCACAGATACGCAGTATTTT
>TRBJ1-3|.|TRBV25-1|.
CASSESGALWNTIYF
TGTGCCAGCAGTGAATCAGGGGCCCTGTGGAACACCATATATTTT
>TRBJ2-1|.|TRBV9|.
CASSVAPGASNEQFF
TGTGCCAGCAGCGTAGCCCCGGGAGCAAGCAATGAGCAGTTCTTC
>TRBJ2-5|.|TRBV7-6|.
CASSLNRGQETQYF
TGTGCCAGCAGCTTAAACCGGGGCCAAGAGACCCAGTACTTC
>TRBJ2-3|.|TRBV27|.
CASSPSNTTDTQYF
TGTGCCAGCAGTCCCTCAAACACCACAGATACGCAGTATTTT
>TRBJ2-7|.|TRBV27|TRBD2
CASSLRRRTSGDYEQYF
TGTGCCAGCAGTTTAAGGAGGAGGACTAGCGGTGATTACGAGCAGTACTTC
>TRBJ1-2|.|TRBV14|.
CASSSGLPSYGYTF
TGTGCCAGCAGCTCAGGGTTACCCTCCTATGGCTACACCTTC
>TRBJ1-4|once|TRBV19|TRBD1
CASGDPRGLREKLFF
TGTGCCAGTGGAGATCCTAGGGGGCTCCGTGAAAAACTGTTTTTT
>TRBJ2-7|.|TRBV7-7|TRBD1
CASSQHRDRRPYEQYF
TGTGCCAGCAGCCAGCATCGGGACAGGAGACCCTACGAGCAGTACTTC
>TRBJ2-7|.|TRBV6-5|.
CASSSFTGSGYYEQYF
TGTGCCAGCAGTTCGTTTACTGGATCCGGGTATTACGAGCAGTACTTC
>TRBJ2-4|.|TRBV19|.
CASSQGNIQYF
TGTGCCAGTAGCCAGGGTAACATTCAGTACTTC
>TRBJ2-7|.|TRBV5-1|TRBD2
CASSLTGTSIYEQYF
TGCGCCAGCAGCCTCACCGGGACTAGCATTTACGAGCAGTACTTC
>TRBJ1-1|.|TRBV2|.
CASRDPTGLQWGTEAFF
TGTGCCAGCAGGGATCCGACAGGCTTACAATGGGGCACTGAAGCTTTCTTT
>TRBJ2-7|.|TRBV7-8|TRBD1
CASSCADRGQTYEQYF
TGTGCCAGCAGCTGCGCCGACAGGGGGCAAACCTACGAGCAGTACTTC
>TRBJ1-5|.|TRBV15|.
CATSQGPNQPQHF
TGTGCCACCTCACAGGGACCCAATCAGCCCCAGCATTTT
>TRBJ2-1|.|TRBV27|TRBD2
CASSLGTSFYYNEQFF
TGTGCCAGCAGCCTTGGGACTAGTTTTTATTACAATGAGCAGTTCTTC
>TRBJ2-3|once|TRBV9|TRBD2
CASSPNTASGSTDTQYF
TGTGCCAGCAGCCCCAACACGGCTAGCGGTAGCACAGATACGCAGTATTTT
>TRBJ2-7|.|TRBV6-6|TRBD1
CASSIPQGGFYEQYF
TGTGCCAGCAGTATCCCACAGGGGGGATTCTACGAGCAGTACTTC
>TRBJ1-2|.|TRBV5-1|TRBD1
CASSLRGQGAPNDYGYTF
TGCGCCAGCAGCTTAAGGGGCCAGGGGGCCCCCAATGACTATGGCTACACCTTC
>TRBJ2-1|.|TRBV29-1|TRBD2
CSVDRTSGTYNEQFF
TGCAGCGTTGACAGGACTAGCGGGACTTACAATGAGCAGTTCTTC
>TRBJ2-7|.|TRBV7-6|TRBD2
CASSFGRGSGKTYEQYF
TGTGCCAGCAGCTTTGGGAGGGGTAGCGGGAAGACCTACGAGCAGTACTTC
>TRBJ2-7|.|TRBV2|.
CASSGAVARGSVQYF
TGTGCCAGCAGTGGGGCAGTGGCCAGGGGCTCGGTGCAGTACTTC
>TRBJ2-3|.|TRBV15|TRBD1
CATSRAPGQVTDTQYF
TGTGCCACCAGCAGAGCCCCGGGACAGGTCACAGATACGCAGTATTTT
>TRBJ2-1|.|TRBV27|.
CASSLTGSSYNEQFF
TGTGCCAGCAGTTTAACGGGGAGCTCCTACAATGAGCAGTTCTTC
>TRBJ2-2|.|TRBV5-1|TRBD1
CASSPTGATGELFF
TGCGCCAGCAGCCCCACAGGGGCCACCGGGGAGCTGTTTTTT
>TRBJ2-7|.|TRBV5-6|TRBD2
CASSLTSARYEQYF
TGTGCCAGCAGCTTGACTAGCGCGCGCTACGAGCAGTACTTC
>TRBJ2-2|once|TRBV15|.
CATSRDHRGNTGELFF
TGTGCCACCAGCAGAGATCACCGGGGGAACACCGGGGAGCTGTTTTTT
>TRBJ2-7|.|TRBV5-4|.
CASSLRAGPSYEQYF
TGTGCCAGCAGCTTGAGGGCGGGCCCCTCCTACGAGCAGTACTTC
>TRBJ2-7|.|TRBV5-6|TRBD2
CASSRLAQTYEQYF
TGTGCCAGCAGCCGACTAGCTCAAACCTACGAGCAGTACTTC
>TRBJ2-5|.|TRBV7-3|.
CASSCHSNRAETQYF
TGTGCCAGCAGCTGCCATTCAAACAGGGCAGAGACCCAGTACTTC
>TRBJ2-3|.|TRBV6-4|TRBD2
CASRRGGDTDTQYF
TGTGCCAGCAGGCGGGGGGGAGACACAGATACGCAGTATTTT
>TRBJ2-1|.|TRBV6-1|TRBD1
CASSDGRGSYNEQFF
TGTGCCAGCAGTGACGGCAGGGGGTCCTACAATGAGCAGTTCTTC
>TRBJ2-7|few|TRBV7-6|TRBD1
CASSCAGQGNEQYF
TGTGCCAGCAGCTGTGCGGGACAGGGAAACGAGCAGTACTTC
>TRBJ2-4|.|TRBV21-1|.
CANRYVTGIGKNIQYF
TGTGCCAACCGATATGTGACAGGTATAGGCAAAAACATTCAGTACTTC
>TRBJ2-3|.|TRBV19|TRBD2
CASSKVGTRFTDTQYF
TGTGCCAGTAGTAAAGTGGGGACTAGGTTCACAGATACGCAGTATTTT
>TRBJ1-1|.|TRBV4-2|.
CASAQDRNTEAFF
TGTGCCAGCGCCCAGGACAGGAACACTGAAGCTTTCTTT
>TRBJ2-2|.|TRBV4-1|TRBD1
CASSRGQGPIMNTGELFF
TGCGCCAGCAGCCGGGGACAGGGCCCGATAATGAACACCGGGGAGCTGTTTTTT
>TRBJ1-2|.|TRBV7-8|.
CASSQELSGGYTF
TGTGCCAGCAGCCAAGAATTATCGGGGGGCTACACCTTC
>TRBJ2-1|.|TRBV2|TRBD2
CASSKELAGYGRYEQFF
TGTGCCAGCAGTAAGGAGCTAGCGGGATACGGCCGATATGAGCAGTTCTTC
>TRBJ2-7|.|TRBV5-1|.
CASSFLRSGMSYEQYF
TGCGCCAGCAGCTTTTTACGGTCGGGGATGTCCTACGAGCAGTACTTC
>TRBJ2-7|.|TRBV2|.
CASGPRGHGAGTPYEQYF
TGTGCCAGCGGCCCCAGGGGGCATGGAGCGGGAACCCCCTACGAGCAGTACTTC
>TRBJ2-7|.|TRBV30|.
CAWSVPYTYEQYF
TGTGCCTGGAGTGTCCCATACACCTACGAGCAGTACTTC